This entry is about one TCR beta chain. This record comes from a study of blood T cell repertoires in COVID-19. As for the study in general: T cells, B-cell-depleted T cells, or PBMCs supplied cDNA or gDNA.

Generated by immunoSEQ multiplex PCR, the TCRdb table keeps only in-frame clones and is missing some. The sample lists 150,000 to 200,000 clones; about 86% were seen once. Trimming removed 5 bases from V and 1 base from J, with 8 bases in between. Looked up from germline, CDR1 is WNHNN and CDR2 is SYGVQD (reference sequence). The CDR3 is made up of 13 amino acids. V gene TRBV10-1 combines with J gene TRBJ1-1; maybe TRBD1 (6 bases). The sequencing input was peripheral blood. This receptor was identified in a woman aged 80 or older in a cohort sampled during active or convalescent COVID-19. The CDR3 loop is CASSQDRNTEAFF. The DNA of the CDR3 is TGCGCCAGCAGTCAGGACAGGAACACTGAAGCTTTCTTT.